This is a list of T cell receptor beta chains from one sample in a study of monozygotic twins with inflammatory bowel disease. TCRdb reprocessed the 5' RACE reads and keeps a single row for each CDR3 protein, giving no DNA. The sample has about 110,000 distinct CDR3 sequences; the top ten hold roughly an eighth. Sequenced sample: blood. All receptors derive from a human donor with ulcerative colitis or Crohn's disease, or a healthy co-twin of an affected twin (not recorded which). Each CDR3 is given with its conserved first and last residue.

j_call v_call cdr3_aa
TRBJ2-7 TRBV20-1 CSARYPGTGYEQYF
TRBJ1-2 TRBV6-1 CASSPDYNGSGYTF
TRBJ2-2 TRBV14 CASSRGRYTGELFF
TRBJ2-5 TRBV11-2 CASSSAQGLAGETQYF
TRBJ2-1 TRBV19 CASSIVAATYNEQFF
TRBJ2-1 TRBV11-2 CASSPSPTLYNEQFF
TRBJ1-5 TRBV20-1 CSAQTVGLSWAQHF
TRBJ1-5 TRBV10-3 CAISESPGIQPQHF
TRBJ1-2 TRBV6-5 CASRQTGGYGYTF
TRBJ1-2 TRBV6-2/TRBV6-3 CASSYWGHHEGYGYTF
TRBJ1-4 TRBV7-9 CASSTDRGDEKLFF
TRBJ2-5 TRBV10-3 CAISRRTGQTQETQYF
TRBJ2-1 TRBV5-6 CASSLVVRGRDEQFF
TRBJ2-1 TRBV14 CASSHRTPDRLFF
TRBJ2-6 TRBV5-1 CASSLVLVFGANVLTF
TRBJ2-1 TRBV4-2 CASSQHGTSGSNEQFF
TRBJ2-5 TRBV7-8 CASSWGTGETQYF
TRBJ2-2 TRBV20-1 CSASDTPGQTNTGELFF
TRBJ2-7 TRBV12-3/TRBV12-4 CASSLGGEQYF
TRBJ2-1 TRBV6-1 CASSVTVEGDEQFF
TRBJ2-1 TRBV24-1 CATSRETSDDEQFF
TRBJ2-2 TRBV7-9 CASSLLLGRELFF
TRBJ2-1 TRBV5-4 CASSTDSTTEQFF
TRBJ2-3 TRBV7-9 CASSLQGDTQYF
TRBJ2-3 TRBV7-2 CASSLGRQFGGDTQYF
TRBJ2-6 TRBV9 CASSVVRAGANVLTF
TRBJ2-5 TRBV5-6 CASSTGLAGEKETQYF
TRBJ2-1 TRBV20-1 CSARRQGNNNEQFF
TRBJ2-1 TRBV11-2 CASSLIQELYNEQFF
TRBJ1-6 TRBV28 CASSLPTGENSPLHF
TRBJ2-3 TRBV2 CASSGGTASTDTQYF
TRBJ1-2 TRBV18 CASSPQDGYTF
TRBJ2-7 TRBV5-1 CASSVGESSYEQYF
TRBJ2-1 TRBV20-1 CSVHSAPGDNEQFF
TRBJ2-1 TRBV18 CASSQLTGRYNEQFF
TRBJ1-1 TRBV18 CASSQGTRNTEAFF
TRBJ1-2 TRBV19 CASTPPGRETGYTF
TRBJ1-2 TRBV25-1 CASSEIGIGGYTF
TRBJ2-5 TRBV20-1 CSALPGAVGSQETQYF
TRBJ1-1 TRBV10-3 CAISESREYTEAFF